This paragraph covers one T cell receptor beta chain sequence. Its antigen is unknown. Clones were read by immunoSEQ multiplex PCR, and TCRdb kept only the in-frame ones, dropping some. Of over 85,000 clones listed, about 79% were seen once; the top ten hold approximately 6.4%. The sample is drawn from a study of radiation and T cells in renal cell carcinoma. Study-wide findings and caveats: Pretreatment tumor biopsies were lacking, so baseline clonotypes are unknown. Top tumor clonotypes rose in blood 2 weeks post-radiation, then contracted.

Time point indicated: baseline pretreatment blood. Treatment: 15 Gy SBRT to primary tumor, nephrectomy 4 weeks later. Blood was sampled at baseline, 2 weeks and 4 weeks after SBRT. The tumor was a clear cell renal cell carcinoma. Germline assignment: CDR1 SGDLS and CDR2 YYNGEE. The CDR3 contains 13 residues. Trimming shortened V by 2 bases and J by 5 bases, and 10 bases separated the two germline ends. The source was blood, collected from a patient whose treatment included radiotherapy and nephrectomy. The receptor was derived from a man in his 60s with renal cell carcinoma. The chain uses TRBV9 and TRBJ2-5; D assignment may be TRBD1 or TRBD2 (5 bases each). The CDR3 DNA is TGTGCCAGCAGCGTCGGAGAGGGGGAGACCCAGTACTTC. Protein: CASSVGEGETQYF.